The table lists the clone carrying this T cell receptor (beta chain) with many counts. This specimen comes from a study of response to subunit inactivated influenza vaccine. MiXCR, run by TCRdb on the RT-PCR reads, gives a single entry per CDR3 protein. This table has about 620,000 distinct CDR3 sequences, approximately 10% appearing once. The CDR3 spans 11 residues. Germline V gene sequence: CDR1 KGHDR, CDR2 SFDVKD. The V end lost 1 base, the J end lost 9 bases, and 5 bases lay between the germline ends. The rearrangement uses TRBV24-1 and TRBJ1-1, with D hard to call. The source of this sequence is a man aged 45 to 65 who received an inactivated influenza vaccine. Source: PBMCs from blood, taken on the day of vaccination. The CDR3 DNA sequence: TGTGCCACCAGTGATTTTAAGCAAGCTTTCTTT. Amino acids: CATSDFKQAFF.